The clone carrying this T cell receptor beta chain occurred many times. The antigen is undetermined. The sample comes from a study of CD8 T cells in ankylosing spondylitis. Findings and limits, study-wide: Researchers reportedly found disease-linked clones significantly enriched in matched ankylosing spondylitis synovial fluid. Seemingly characteristic of ankylosing spondylitis blood was a TCR beta motif consisting of several highly homologous variants.

The authors made TCR beta libraries by quantitative 5'-RACE with molecular barcodes. TCRdb reprocessed the 5' RACE reads with MiXCR, giving one entry per CDR3 protein. Seen here are more than 150,000 distinct CDR3 sequences, around 10% observed once, and the top ten hold 25% to 30%. Unmatched junction bases numbered 5, after V lost 5 bases and J lost 2 bases. CDR1 DFQATT and CDR2 SNEGSKA come from the germline V gene (reference sequence). CDR3 size: 13 residues. Material: blood, either unsorted or a sorted T cell fraction (not recorded which). The TCR comes from a male donor with ankylosing spondylitis or in good health (not recorded which). This chain links TRBV20-1 with TRBJ1-1; 7 bases fit TRBD1. The CDR3 DNA is TGCAGTGCTCGAGGGACAGCCAACACTGAAGCTTTCTTT. It is translated as CSARGTANTEAFF.